The following is a T cell receptor beta chain sequence with its context. These data originate in a study of blood T cells in healthy people across ages. Germline assignment: CDR1 MNHNS and CDR2 SASEGT. The CDR3 sequence is 17 residues long. V shed 4 bases and J shed 0 bases, with 16 bases lying between them. A J-beta primer mix and a sample-barcoded 5' primer were used in a second PCR of roughly 7 to 12 cycles. MiXCR was run by TCRdb on the 5' RACE reads, yielding one entry per CDR3 protein. The data show 660,000 or so distinct CDR3 sequences, about 53% seen once. Specimen: blood. The sequence came from a man between 60 and 75 years old in good health. This sequence joins TRBV6-1 and TRBJ2-1, with a weak D call TRBD1 (6 bases). CDR3 amino acids: CASSALAGAHSYNEQFF. The DNA of the CDR3 is TGTGCCAGCAGTGCCTTAGCAGGGGCCCACTCCTACAATGAGCAGTTCTTC.